This record covers a single T cell receptor (beta chain). Its antigen is not identified. Repertoires were generated with immunoSEQ multiplex PCR, while TCRdb's copy carries only in-frame clones and drops some. The repertoire includes some 95,000 clones, about 92% of them detected once, and more than 0.5% sits in the top ten. This entry comes from a study of OX40 agonist ivuxolimab in advanced cancers. About the research overall: Ivuxolimab is a fully human IgG2 antibody that activates OX40 (CD134). Overall study findings and caveats: People who partly responded at 0.1-3.0 mg/kg had some of the least clonal expansion seen.

With baseline, cycle 4 day 1, and cycle 7 day 1 as timepoints, blood was sampled. The sample here was CD4+ or CD8+ T cells sorted from blood, taken in a trial of the OX40 agonist ivuxolimab. This TCR was recovered from an adult with an advanced solid tumor such as melanoma, head and neck, liver or kidney cancer.

Here the CDR3 reads CASSRQGAGYGYTF. In nucleotides, the CDR3 is TGTGCCAGCAGTCGACAGGGGGCAGGCTATGGCTACACCTTC. The V call is TRBV2, the J call TRBJ1-2; TRBD1 aligns across 10 bases. V lost 5 bases to trimming and J lost 4 bases; unmatched junction nucleotides: 4. Germline V gives CDR1 SNHLY, CDR2 FYNNEI. The CDR3 covers 14 residues.